A single sample gave rise to the 3 T cell receptor beta chains below, sequenced in a study of post-analysis software for immune sequencing data. Study results and limitations: When patients were compared with controls, a handful of TRBV segments were more frequent, TRBV5-6, TRBV5-1 and TRBV20-1 among them.

cDNA libraries for TCR beta contained unique molecular identifiers. TCRdb re-called the PCR reads with MiXCR, one entry per CDR3 protein. The sample lists 500,000 to 600,000 distinct CDR3 sequences, around 44% occurring once. Their antigen targets remain unknown. Input material: blood. The receptors were gathered from a girl under 18 with multiple sclerosis.

V is TRBV29-1 and J is TRBJ2-3; 10 nucleotides align to TRBD2. The germline CDR1 and CDR2 sequences are SQVTM and ANQGSEA. V was clipped by 0 bases and J by 8 bases; unmatched bases: 8. This CDR3 contains 15 residues. CDR3 sequence reads: CSVEDLTSGISTQYF. CDR3 coding DNA: TGCAGCGTTGAAGATTTAACTAGCGGGATTAGTACGCAGTATTTT.

This sequence joins TRBV7-9 and TRBJ2-7, with D perhaps TRBD1 or TRBD2 (5 bases each). This CDR3 contains 14 residues. Germline CDR1 SEHNR, CDR2 FQNEAQ (reference sequence). V lost 7 bases and J 2 bases, leaving 15 bases between the germline ends. As DNA, the CDR3 is TGTGCCAGCACCAGTTCAGGGAGCCCCTACGAGCAGTACTTC. This translates into CASTSSGSPYEQYF.

J is TRBJ2-3 and V is TRBV7-3; unclear D gene. CDR3 size: 13 residues. Germline V lookup: CDR1 SGHTA, CDR2 FQGTGA. Between the trimmed V and J ends, which lost 4 bases and 2 bases, there was a span of 7 bases. The CDR3 DNA reads as TGTGCCAGCAGCTCCGACCCCACAGATACGCAGTATTTT. Amino acids: CASSSDPTDTQYF.